This TCR beta chain was sequenced in a study of somatic mutations in cytotoxic T cells in rheumatoid arthritis. Overall study: Blood from the patient (around 27 ml EDTA) was drawn right after diagnosis, pretreatment. The study's findings and limits: Comparison of CD8+ T-cell clonality between rheumatoid arthritis patients and age-matched healthy controls yielded no significant difference. Among around 65 patients, several showed a largest CD8+ clone that surpassed 20% of CD8+ cells.

In the original analysis: Patient CD8+ clones bigger than 1% seldom lined up with published virus-specific TCRB sequences. Assay used: immunoSEQ multiplex PCR; TCRdb lists only in-frame clones, some missing. V and J calls and clone size are those listed in that table; D and trimming were worked out from the DNA. The profile covers around 16,000 clones, with nearly 80% appearing a single time and around 21% taken by the ten largest. The length of the CDR3 is 16 residues. With V trimmed by 8 bases and J by 8 bases, 13 bases remained unmatched. About this clone itself: The antigen is undetermined.

Sequencing used CD8+ T cells sorted from blood. The clonotype was recovered from an adult with rheumatoid arthritis. The chain uses TRBV23-1 and TRBJ1-4; 11 bases agree with TRBD1. TRBV23-1 is annotated as an ORF whose role is uncertain. The CDR3 nucleotides read TGCGCCAGCTCCGGGACAGGGGGATCTCTAGAAGAAAAACTGTTTTTT. Translating gives CASSGTGGSLEEKLFF.